This is a list of T cell receptor beta chains from one sample in a study of beta chain features in type 1 diabetes. TCRdb's table, derived via immunoSEQ multiplex PCR, lists solely in-frame clones and lacks some. The sample consists of roughly 310,000 clones, approximately 11% of them appearing once. Sequenced sample: naive CD4+ T cells from blood. The receptors stem from a young woman in good health. Both conserved end residues are part of each CDR3. The D gene is left open where the match is weak. Clone size is shown for a subset of rows, as once, few, many or a class of expanded clone.

J: TRBJ2-6
D: -
V: TRBV7-3
size: -
DNA: TGTGCCAGCAGCTTAGGAGGGTCTGGGGCCAACGTCCTGACTTTC
CDR3: CASSLGGSGANVLTF

J: TRBJ2-7
D: -
V: TRBV30
size: -
DNA: TGTGCCTGGACCACAGCGGACCCCTACGAGCAGTACTTC
CDR3: CAWTTADPYEQYF

J: TRBJ1-1
D: -
V: TRBV7-2
size: few
DNA: TGTGCCAGCATCCTAGGGGGTCGTAACACTGAAGCTTTCTTT
CDR3: CASILGGRNTEAFF

J: TRBJ2-1
D: TRBD2
V: TRBV5-3
size: once
DNA: TGTGCCAGAAGCACCCGGACTAGCGGGAGTAGCTACAATGAGCAGTTCTTC
CDR3: CARSTRTSGSSYNEQFF

J: TRBJ1-5
D: -
V: TRBV30
size: -
DNA: TGTGCCTGGAGTGGGGACACAGATCAGCCCCAGCATTTT
CDR3: CAWSGDTDQPQHF

J: TRBJ2-7
D: TRBD2
V: TRBV7-2
size: -
DNA: TGTGCCAGCAGCTTACGCGGGGGAGGGACCTACGAGCAGTACTTC
CDR3: CASSLRGGGTYEQYF

J: TRBJ1-1
D: TRBD1
V: TRBV2
size: -
DNA: TGTGCCAGCAGGGACAGGCGGAACACTGAAGCTTTCTTT
CDR3: CASRDRRNTEAFF

J: TRBJ2-7
D: TRBD1
V: TRBV6-6
size: few
DNA: TGTGCCAGCAGCTCCGGGACAGGGGTGGCCGAGCAGTACTTC
CDR3: CASSSGTGVAEQYF

J: TRBJ2-6
D: -
V: TRBV4-3
size: few
DNA: TGCGCCAGCAGCCAAGTTTATGGGGCCGGGGCCAACGTCCTGACTTTC
CDR3: CASSQVYGAGANVLTF

J: TRBJ2-2
D: -
V: TRBV7-3
size: few
DNA: TGTGCCAGCAGCTTATTCACAGCGGGCCTGACCGGGGAGCTGTTTTTT
CDR3: CASSLFTAGLTGELFF

J: TRBJ2-5
D: TRBD2
V: TRBV7-2
size: -
DNA: TGTGCCAGCAGCTTCCTCCTAGCGGGAGGCGGGGAGACCCAGTACTTC
CDR3: CASSFLLAGGGETQYF

J: TRBJ2-7
D: -
V: TRBV7-2
size: -
DNA: TGTGCCAGCAGCTTAGCAGGGGACTACGAGCAGTACTTC
CDR3: CASSLAGDYEQYF

J: TRBJ2-1
D: -
V: TRBV11-3
size: few
DNA: TGTGCCAGCAGCCCAGTCCGGGGTAGAAGCAATGAGCAGTTCTTC
CDR3: CASSPVRGRSNEQFF

J: TRBJ2-2
D: -
V: TRBV19
size: few
DNA: TGTGCCAGTCTCGGCAGGGAGGTCACCGGGGAGCTGTTTTTT
CDR3: CASLGREVTGELFF

J: TRBJ2-1
D: TRBD2
V: TRBV29-1
size: few
DNA: TGCAGCGTTGGTAAGCGGCTAGCGGGAGGGAATGAGCAGTTCTTC
CDR3: CSVGKRLAGGNEQFF

J: TRBJ2-6
D: TRBD2
V: TRBV7-2
size: few
DNA: TGTGCCAGCAGCTTAATGGGGGGGACCGGGGCCAACGTCCTGACTTTC
CDR3: CASSLMGGTGANVLTF

J: TRBJ2-1
D: TRBD2
V: TRBV4-1
size: -
DNA: TGCGCCAGCAGACAAATAGCGGGCCACAATGAGCAGTTCTTC
CDR3: CASRQIAGHNEQFF

J: TRBJ2-7
D: TRBD2
V: TRBV7-2
size: -
DNA: TGTGCCAGCAGCTTTAGCAGCGGGGGAGTCCTCTCCTACGAGCAGTACTTC
CDR3: CASSFSSGGVLSYEQYF

J: TRBJ2-7
D: TRBD1
V: TRBV11-2
size: few
DNA: TGTGCCAGCAGCTCCCGACAGGGTACAGTCGAGCAGTACTTC
CDR3: CASSSRQGTVEQYF

J: TRBJ2-1
D: TRBD2
V: TRBV9
size: -
DNA: TGTGCCAGCAGCGGGGGGACTAGCGGGGTACCGGGGTTCTTC
CDR3: CASSGGTSGVPGFF

J: TRBJ2-5
D: TRBD2
V: TRBV5-4
size: -
DNA: TGTGCCAGCAGCGACGCATCTAGCGGAGAAGAGACCCAGTACTTC
CDR3: CASSDASSGEETQYF

J: TRBJ2-3
D: TRBD1
V: TRBV7-2
size: -
DNA: TGTGCCAGCAGCTTCGGGACAGGGGCAGATACGCAGTATTTT
CDR3: CASSFGTGADTQYF

J: TRBJ2-1
D: TRBD1
V: TRBV7-9
size: few
DNA: TGTGCCAGCAGCTTAGCGCCGGGTCAGGGGGCCTACAATGAGCAGTTCTTC
CDR3: CASSLAPGQGAYNEQFF

J: TRBJ2-3
D: TRBD2
V: TRBV4-3
size: -
DNA: TGCGCCAGCAGCCAAGGGGACTACCTCACAGATACGCAGTATTTT
CDR3: CASSQGDYLTDTQYF